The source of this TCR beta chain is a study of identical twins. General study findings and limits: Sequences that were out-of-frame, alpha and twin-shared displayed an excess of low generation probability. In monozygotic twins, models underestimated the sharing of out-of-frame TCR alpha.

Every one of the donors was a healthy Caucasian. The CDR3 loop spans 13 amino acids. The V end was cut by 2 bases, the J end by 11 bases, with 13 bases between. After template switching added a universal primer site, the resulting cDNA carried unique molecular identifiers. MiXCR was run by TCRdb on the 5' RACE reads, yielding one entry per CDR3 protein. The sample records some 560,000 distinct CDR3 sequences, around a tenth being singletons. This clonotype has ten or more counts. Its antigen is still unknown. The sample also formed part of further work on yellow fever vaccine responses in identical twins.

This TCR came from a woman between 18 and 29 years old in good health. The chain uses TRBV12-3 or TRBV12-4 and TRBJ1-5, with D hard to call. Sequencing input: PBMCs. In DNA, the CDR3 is TGTGCCAGCAGTTTAAAACCCGGGGTAGCCCAGCATTTT. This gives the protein CASSLKPGVAQHF.